These T cell receptor beta chains were read from a single sample in a study of PD-L1 blockade in urothelial cancer. The assay was immunoSEQ multiplex PCR, and TCRdb's table has in-frame clones only and misses some. The data show under 90,000 clones, over 90% seen once. Sequencing was performed on PBMCs, taken around atezolizumab (anti-PD-L1) treatment. These receptors were obtained from a man in his sixties with urothelial cancer. CDR3s include the opening cysteine and the closing phenylalanine or tryptophan. The order of the fields is clone size, V gene, D gene, J gene, CDR3 protein, CDR3 DNA. The D gene is left open where the match is weak. Some rows mark clone size as missing; the rest say once, few, many or name a class of expanded clone.

abundance: .; v_gene: TRBV30; d_gene: .; j_gene: TRBJ1-1; CDR3aa: CAWSWAENTEAFF; CDR3nt: TGTGCCTGGAGTTGGGCAGAGAACACTGAAGCTTTCTTT
abundance: .; v_gene: TRBV5-1; d_gene: .; j_gene: TRBJ2-3; CDR3aa: CASSLGYGDTDTQYF; CDR3nt: TGCGCCAGCAGCTTGGGATACGGGGACACAGATACGCAGTATTTT
abundance: .; v_gene: TRBV6-5; d_gene: TRBD1; j_gene: TRBJ1-2; CDR3aa: CASSYSYRGSGYGYTF; CDR3nt: TGTGCCAGCAGTTACTCGTACAGGGGATCTGGCTATGGCTACACCTTC
abundance: .; v_gene: TRBV10-1; d_gene: .; j_gene: TRBJ2-1; CDR3aa: CASISADRSYNEQFF; CDR3nt: TGCGCCAGCATCTCAGCGGATCGCTCCTACAATGAGCAGTTCTTC
abundance: .; v_gene: TRBV19; d_gene: TRBD1; j_gene: TRBJ1-2; CDR3aa: CASSPRPGQSYGYTF; CDR3nt: TGTGCCAGTAGTCCTCGACCGGGACAGAGCTATGGCTACACCTTC
abundance: .; v_gene: TRBV7-2; d_gene: .; j_gene: TRBJ2-1; CDR3aa: CASSLGVAYEQFF; CDR3nt: TGTGCCAGCAGCTTAGGAGTTGCTTATGAGCAGTTCTTC
abundance: .; v_gene: TRBV30; d_gene: .; j_gene: TRBJ2-2; CDR3aa: CAWSVLGQGTGELFF; CDR3nt: TGTGCCTGGAGTGTACTTGGGCAGGGCACCGGGGAGCTGTTTTTT
abundance: .; v_gene: TRBV14; d_gene: TRBD2; j_gene: TRBJ2-2; CDR3aa: CASSQGAGGPLTGELFF; CDR3nt: TGTGCCAGCAGCCAAGGAGCGGGAGGGCCGTTGACCGGGGAGCTGTTTTTT
abundance: .; v_gene: TRBV5-1; d_gene: TRBD1; j_gene: TRBJ2-2; CDR3aa: CASSLGPQGAGTGELFF; CDR3nt: TGCGCCAGCAGCTTGGGCCCACAGGGGGCTGGCACCGGGGAGCTGTTTTTT
abundance: .; v_gene: TRBV27; d_gene: TRBD2; j_gene: TRBJ2-1; CDR3aa: CASSSTSRLLYNEQFF; CDR3nt: TGTGCCAGCAGTTCGACTAGCAGGCTTTTGTACAATGAGCAGTTCTTC
abundance: few; v_gene: TRBV2; d_gene: .; j_gene: TRBJ1-2; CDR3aa: CATKRVFVDGYTF; CDR3nt: TGTGCCACAAAGAGGGTGTTCGTTGATGGCTACACCTTC
abundance: .; v_gene: TRBV7-9; d_gene: .; j_gene: TRBJ2-3; CDR3aa: CASSIGINTDTQYF; CDR3nt: TGTGCCAGCAGCATCGGGATCAACACAGATACGCAGTATTTT
abundance: .; v_gene: TRBV6-1; d_gene: TRBD2; j_gene: TRBJ2-3; CDR3aa: CASRSLAGVTDTQYF; CDR3nt: TGTGCCAGCAGATCACTAGCGGGAGTCACAGATACGCAGTATTTT
abundance: medium-sized; v_gene: TRBV7-9; d_gene: TRBD1; j_gene: TRBJ1-5; CDR3aa: CASSSAGGDNQPQHF; CDR3nt: TGTGCCAGCAGCTCGGCAGGGGGCGACAATCAGCCCCAGCATTTT
abundance: .; v_gene: TRBV5-4; d_gene: TRBD2; j_gene: TRBJ2-5; CDR3aa: CASSWLGTSGRQETQYF; CDR3nt: TGTGCCAGCAGCTGGCTTGGGACTAGCGGACGGCAAGAGACCCAGTACTTC
abundance: .; v_gene: TRBV6-6; d_gene: TRBD2; j_gene: TRBJ2-7; CDR3aa: CASSPGRGEQYF; CDR3nt: TGTGCCAGCAGCCCAGGGAGGGGAGAGCAGTACTTC
abundance: once; v_gene: TRBV6-5; d_gene: .; j_gene: TRBJ1-2; CDR3aa: CASSYGSSRLTGGYTF; CDR3nt: TGTGCCAGCAGTTATGGGTCGTCGCGGTTAACCGGCGGCTACACCTTC
abundance: .; v_gene: TRBV4-1; d_gene: .; j_gene: TRBJ1-1; CDR3aa: CASSQGTAGEAFF; CDR3nt: TGCGCCAGCAGCCAAGGGACAGCCGGTGAAGCTTTCTTT
abundance: .; v_gene: TRBV5-8; d_gene: .; j_gene: TRBJ1-6; CDR3aa: CAWEVRSSYNSPLHF; CDR3nt: TGTGCCTGGGAGGTCCGGAGCTCCTATAATTCACCCCTCCACTTT
abundance: .; v_gene: TRBV6-5; d_gene: .; j_gene: TRBJ1-2; CDR3aa: CASLGAIRYGYTF; CDR3nt: TGTGCCAGCCTTGGGGCTATTCGATACGGCTACACCTTC
abundance: .; v_gene: TRBV5-1; d_gene: TRBD1; j_gene: TRBJ2-1; CDR3aa: CASSLGQGSYNEQFF; CDR3nt: TGCGCCAGCAGCTTGGGACAGGGCTCCTACAATGAGCAGTTCTTC
abundance: once; v_gene: TRBV4-2; d_gene: TRBD2; j_gene: TRBJ2-1; CDR3aa: CASSQAVASGAYNEQFF; CDR3nt: TGTGCCAGCAGCCAAGCGGTGGCTAGCGGGGCCTACAATGAGCAGTTCTTC
abundance: .; v_gene: TRBV20-1; d_gene: .; j_gene: TRBJ2-7; CDR3aa: CSASLGSF; CDR3nt: TGCAGTGCTAGTCTAGGAAGTTTC
abundance: .; v_gene: TRBV5-5; d_gene: .; j_gene: TRBJ2-7; CDR3aa: CASSLTTQYSYEQYF; CDR3nt: TGTGCCAGCAGCTTGACTACCCAATACTCCTACGAGCAGTACTTC
abundance: .; v_gene: TRBV15; d_gene: .; j_gene: TRBJ2-3; CDR3aa: CATSRDSLTDTQYF; CDR3nt: TGTGCCACCAGCAGAGATTCGTTGACAGATACGCAGTATTTT
abundance: .; v_gene: TRBV28; d_gene: TRBD1; j_gene: TRBJ2-6; CDR3aa: CASSFQGAISGANVLTF; CDR3nt: TGTGCCAGCAGTTTTCAGGGGGCCATTTCTGGGGCCAACGTCCTGACTTTC
abundance: .; v_gene: TRBV15; d_gene: TRBD1; j_gene: TRBJ1-3; CDR3aa: CATSGTGTGNTIYF; CDR3nt: TGTGCCACCAGCGGGACAGGGACTGGAAACACCATATATTTT
abundance: .; v_gene: TRBV7-2; d_gene: .; j_gene: TRBJ1-3; CDR3aa: CASSLGRGSGNTIYF; CDR3nt: TGTGCCAGCAGCTTGGGCCGGGGATCTGGAAACACCATATATTTT
abundance: once; v_gene: TRBV7-8; d_gene: TRBD2; j_gene: TRBJ2-7; CDR3aa: CASSLFLAGVDEQYF; CDR3nt: TGTGCCAGCAGCTTATTCCTAGCGGGAGTTGACGAGCAGTACTTC
abundance: .; v_gene: TRBV5-4; d_gene: TRBD2; j_gene: TRBJ2-2; CDR3aa: CASSPLFREGTGELFF; CDR3nt: TGTGCCAGCAGTCCTTTGTTCCGGGAGGGCACCGGGGAGCTGTTTTTT
abundance: .; v_gene: TRBV28; d_gene: .; j_gene: TRBJ2-7; CDR3aa: CASSWQGLFSYEQYF; CDR3nt: TGTGCCAGCAGTTGGCAGGGCCTTTTCTCCTACGAGCAGTACTTC
abundance: .; v_gene: TRBV5-1; d_gene: .; j_gene: TRBJ1-1; CDR3aa: CASSLVDSFMNTEAFF; CDR3nt: TGCGCCAGCAGCTTGGTGGACAGCTTTATGAACACTGAAGCTTTCTTT
abundance: .; v_gene: TRBV5-4; d_gene: TRBD1; j_gene: TRBJ1-2; CDR3aa: CASSSDGQDYGYTF; CDR3nt: TGTGCCAGCAGCTCGGACGGACAGGACTATGGCTACACCTTC
abundance: .; v_gene: TRBV5-1; d_gene: TRBD1; j_gene: TRBJ2-5; CDR3aa: CASTTASGGAETQYF; CDR3nt: TGCGCCAGCACCACGGCGTCAGGGGGCGCCGAGACCCAGTACTTC
abundance: once; v_gene: TRBV2; d_gene: .; j_gene: TRBJ2-2; CDR3aa: CATALATGELFF; CDR3nt: TGTGCCACCGCACTAGCCACCGGGGAGCTGTTTTTT
abundance: .; v_gene: TRBV4-3; d_gene: TRBD1; j_gene: TRBJ2-3; CDR3aa: CASSPYAGGWDTQYF; CDR3nt: TGCGCCAGCAGCCCCTATGCAGGGGGTTGGGATACGCAGTATTTT
abundance: .; v_gene: TRBV6-5; d_gene: .; j_gene: TRBJ2-5; CDR3aa: CASSSPDRGTQYF; CDR3nt: TGTGCCAGCAGTTCCCCCGACCGCGGGACCCAGTACTTC
abundance: .; v_gene: TRBV18; d_gene: .; j_gene: TRBJ2-3; CDR3aa: CASSPASNSDTQYF; CDR3nt: TGTGCCAGCTCACCGGCTAGTAACTCAGATACGCAGTATTTT
abundance: .; v_gene: TRBV5-1; d_gene: .; j_gene: TRBJ2-3; CDR3aa: CASSLAGTGSTDTQYF; CDR3nt: TGCGCCAGCAGCTTAGCCGGGACTGGGAGCACAGATACGCAGTATTTT
abundance: .; v_gene: TRBV5-1; d_gene: .; j_gene: TRBJ2-7; CDR3aa: CASSLPTTGDEQYF; CDR3nt: TGCGCCAGCAGCTTGCCGACGACGGGTGACGAGCAGTACTTC